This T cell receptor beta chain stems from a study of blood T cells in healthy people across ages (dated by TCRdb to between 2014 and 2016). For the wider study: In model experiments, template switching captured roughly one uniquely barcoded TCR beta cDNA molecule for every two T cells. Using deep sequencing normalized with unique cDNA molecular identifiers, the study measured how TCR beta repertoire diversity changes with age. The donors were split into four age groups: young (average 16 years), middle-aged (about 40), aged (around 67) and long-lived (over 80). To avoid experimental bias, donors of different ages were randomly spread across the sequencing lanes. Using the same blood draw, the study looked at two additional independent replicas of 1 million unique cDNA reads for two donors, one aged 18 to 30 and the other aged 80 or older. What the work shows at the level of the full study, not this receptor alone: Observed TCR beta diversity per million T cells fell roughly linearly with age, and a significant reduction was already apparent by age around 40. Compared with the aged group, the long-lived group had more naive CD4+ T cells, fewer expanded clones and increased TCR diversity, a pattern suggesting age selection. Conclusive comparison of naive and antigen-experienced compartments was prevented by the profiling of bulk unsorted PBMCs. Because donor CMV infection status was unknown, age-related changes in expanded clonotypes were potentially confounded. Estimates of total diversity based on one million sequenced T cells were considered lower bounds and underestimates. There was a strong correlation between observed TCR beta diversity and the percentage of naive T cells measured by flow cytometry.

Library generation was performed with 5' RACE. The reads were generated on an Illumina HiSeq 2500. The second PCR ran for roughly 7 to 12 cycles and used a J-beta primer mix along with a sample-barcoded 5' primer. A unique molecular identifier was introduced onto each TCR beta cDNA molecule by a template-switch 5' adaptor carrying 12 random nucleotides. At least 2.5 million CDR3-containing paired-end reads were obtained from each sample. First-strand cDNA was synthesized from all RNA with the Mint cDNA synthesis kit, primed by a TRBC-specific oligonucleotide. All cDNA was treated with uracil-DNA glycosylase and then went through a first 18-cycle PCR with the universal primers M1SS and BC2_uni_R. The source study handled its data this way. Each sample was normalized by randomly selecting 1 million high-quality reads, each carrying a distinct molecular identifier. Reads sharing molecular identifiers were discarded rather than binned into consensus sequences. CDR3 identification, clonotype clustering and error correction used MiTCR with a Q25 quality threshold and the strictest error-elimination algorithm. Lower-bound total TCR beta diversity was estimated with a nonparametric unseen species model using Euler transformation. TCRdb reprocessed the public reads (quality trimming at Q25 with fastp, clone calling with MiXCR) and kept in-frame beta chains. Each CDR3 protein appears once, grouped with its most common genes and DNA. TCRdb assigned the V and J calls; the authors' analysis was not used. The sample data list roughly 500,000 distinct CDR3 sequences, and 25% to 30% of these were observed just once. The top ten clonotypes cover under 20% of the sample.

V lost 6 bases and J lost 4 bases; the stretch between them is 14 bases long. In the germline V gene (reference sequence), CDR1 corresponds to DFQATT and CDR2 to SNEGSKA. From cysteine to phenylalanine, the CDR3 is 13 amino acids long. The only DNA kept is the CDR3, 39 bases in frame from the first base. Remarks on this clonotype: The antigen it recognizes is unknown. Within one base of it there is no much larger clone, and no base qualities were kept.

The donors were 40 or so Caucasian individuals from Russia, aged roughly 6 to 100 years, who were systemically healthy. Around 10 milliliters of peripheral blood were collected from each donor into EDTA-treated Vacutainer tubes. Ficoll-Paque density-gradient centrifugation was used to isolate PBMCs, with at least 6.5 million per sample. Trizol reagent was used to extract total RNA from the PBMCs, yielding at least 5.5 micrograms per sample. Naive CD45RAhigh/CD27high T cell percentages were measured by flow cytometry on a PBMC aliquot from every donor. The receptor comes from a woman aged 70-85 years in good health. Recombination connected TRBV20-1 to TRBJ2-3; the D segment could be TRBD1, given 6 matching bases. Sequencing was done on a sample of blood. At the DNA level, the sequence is TGCAGTGCCTTTCAGACAGGATCAGATACGCAGTATTTT. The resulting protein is CSAFQTGSDTQYF.